These 25 T cell receptor beta chains share one sample of origin, sequenced in a study of OX40 agonist ivuxolimab in advanced cancers. Sequencing was performed with immunoSEQ multiplex PCR; in TCRdb, only in-frame clones are kept and a portion is missing. The sample includes some 82,000 clones, roughly 88% seen only once; the top ten take about 0.8%. This specimen was CD4+ or CD8+ T cells sorted from blood, taken in a trial of the OX40 agonist ivuxolimab. The receptors come from an adult with an advanced solid tumor such as melanoma, head and neck, liver or kidney cancer.

This chain connects TRBV5-1 to TRBJ1-4, with TRBD1 identical over 7 bases. Germline V gene lookup returns CDR1 SGHRS and CDR2 YFSETQ. CDR3 length: 15 residues. V lost 3 bases to trimming and J lost 5 bases; unmatched junction nucleotides: 7. CDR3 DNA: TGCGCCAGCAGCTGGACCGGGACAGCAAATGAAAAACTGTTTTTT. It codes for CASSWTGTANEKLFF.

This chain joins TRBV25-1 and TRBJ2-3; TRBD2 aligns across 8 bases. Trimming removed 6 bases from V and 2 bases from J; junction bases left unmatched: 7. The CDR3 has 15 residues. Germline CDR1 and CDR2: MGHDK and SYGVNS. This chain's CDR3 is CASSGSGSPTDTQYF. The DNA for the CDR3 is TGTGCCAGCAGCGGGAGCGGGAGCCCCACAGATACGCAGTATTTT.

The rearrangement links TRBV30 to TRBJ2-1; 14 bases align to TRBD2. Germline V CDR1 and CDR2: GTSNPN, SVGIG (reference sequence). V lost 2 bases and J lost 0; bases outside the gene matches: 12. The CDR3 runs 20 residues. The CDR3 protein is CAWSNPYGTSGRSSYNEQFF. CDR3 DNA sequence: TGTGCCTGGAGTAACCCTTACGGGACTAGCGGGAGAAGCTCCTACAATGAGCAGTTCTTC.

The chain uses TRBV28 and TRBJ1-2, with unresolved D. CDR3 length equals 13 residues. Deletions cut 6 bases from V and 5 bases from J, with 13 bases between. Looked up from germline, CDR1 is MDHEN and CDR2 is SYDVKM. The CDR3 is CASSLPQNYGYTF. The CDR3 DNA sequence: TGTGCCAGCAGCCTACCTCAGAATTATGGCTACACCTTC.

The chain combines TRBV11-3 with TRBJ2-1; perhaps TRBD1 as D (6 bases). V was shortened by 2 bases and J by 9 bases, with 11 bases between the two germline ends. Germline CDR1 SGHNT, CDR2 YENEEA. CDR3 length: 13 amino acids. The CDR3 nucleotides are TGTGCCAGCAGCTTACAGGACAGTTCTGAGCAGTTCTTC. The encoded protein is CASSLQDSSEQFF.

The V and J genes are TRBV28 and TRBJ2-5; a possible D gene is TRBD1 (5 bases). Deletions cut 7 bases from V and 0 bases from J, with 12 bases between. CDR1 is MDHEN, CDR2 SYDVKM, per germline. The CDR3 has 14 residues. In nucleotides, the CDR3 is TGTGCCAGCACCCAACCCAGGGACCAAGAGACCCAGTACTTC. This encodes CASTQPRDQETQYF.

The chain links TRBV7-2 to TRBJ2-2, with 11 bases lining up with TRBD1. The ends lost 3 bases at V and 3 bases at J; junction bases unmatched: 6. Germline CDR1 is SGHTA and CDR2 is FQGNSA. The CDR3 is 17 residues long. The DNA for the CDR3 is TGTGCCAGCAGCTTCGGACAGGGGGCGACGGACACCGGGGAGCTGTTTTTT. Translation: CASSFGQGATDTGELFF.

The chain couples TRBV21-1 to TRBJ1-5; the table gives TRBD1 as D, unverified against the DNA. TRBV21-1 has pseudogene status. The CDR3 extends over 14 amino acids. The CDR3 loop is CASSKWPGYQPQHF. For the CDR3, the DNA is TGTGCCAGCAGCAAATGGCCAGGGTATCAGCCCCAGCATTTT.

The chain carries TRBV28 and TRBJ2-1; unclear D gene. V was shortened by 4 bases and J by 4 bases, with 11 bases between the two germline ends. The germline CDR1 and CDR2 sequences are MDHEN and SYDVKM. CDR3 length: 14 residues. CDR3 coding DNA: TGTGCCAGCAGTTCAACCCTAGGGTACAATGAGCAGTTCTTC. Encoded protein: CASSSTLGYNEQFF.

The chain is built from TRBV2 and TRBJ2-4; 8 bases fit TRBD2. This CDR3 is built from 14 residues. Looked up from germline, CDR1 is SNHLY and CDR2 is FYNNEI. J lost 6 bases, V lost 7 bases, and 8 bases had no gene match. CDR3 residues: CASNLEREPNIQYF. The CDR3 bases are TGTGCCAGCAATTTGGAGCGGGAGCCAAACATTCAGTACTTC.

This sequence joins TRBV10-3 and TRBJ1-1, with D possibly TRBD1 on 6 matching bases. Germline CDR1 is ENHRY and CDR2 is SYGVKD. The V and J ends lost 6 bases and 1 base respectively, with 18 bases between them. The length of the CDR3 is 16 residues. CDR3 in DNA: TGTGCCATCAGGGACGATTTACAGGGAGCGAACACTGAAGCTTTCTTT. This translates into CAIRDDLQGANTEAFF.

The V and J genes are TRBV5-1 and TRBJ1-4; D not certain. Germline V gene data show CDR1 as SGHRS and CDR2 as YFSETQ. Trimming shortened V by 1 base and J by 0 bases, and 4 bases separated the two germline ends. The CDR3 covers 14 residues. CDR3 region: CASSLMATNEKLFF. CDR3 in DNA: TGCGCCAGCAGCTTGATGGCAACTAATGAAAAACTGTTTTTT.

The chain joins TRBV19 to TRBJ1-3, with unresolved D. V lost 6 bases to trimming and J lost 0 bases, with 15 bases between them. The germline CDR1 and CDR2 sequences are LNHDA and SQIVND (reference sequence). This CDR3 is 16 amino acids long. CDR3 region: CASRSLAANSGNTIYF. The CDR3 DNA is TGTGCCAGTAGATCCCTGGCAGCTAACTCTGGAAACACCATATATTTT.

The chain couples TRBV9 to TRBJ2-1, with 16 bases identical to TRBD2. Germline lookup yields CDR1 SGDLS and CDR2 YYNGEE. Germline trimming cut 3 bases from V and 10 bases from J; bases unmatched to any gene: 4. This CDR3 has 15 residues. DNA of the CDR3: TGTGCCAGCAGCGGGGGACTAGCGGGAGGGCAGGAGCAGTTCTTC. This sequence encodes CASSGGLAGGQEQFF.

V gene TRBV7-2 combines with J gene TRBJ2-1; either TRBD1 or TRBD2 may supply D (5 bases each). The V gene's germline CDR1 is SGHTA and CDR2 FQGNSA. Between the trimmed V and J ends, which lost 1 base and 10 bases, there was a span of 17 bases. This CDR3 has 15 residues. The CDR3, as DNA: TGTGCCAGCAGCTTAGGGGCTGGGAGTAGGGGCGAGCAGTTCTTC. Translated, it gives CASSLGAGSRGEQFF.

CDR3 loop: CASRRDVSTDTQYF. The CDR3 nucleotides are TGTGCCAGCAGGAGGGACGTAAGCACAGATACGCAGTATTTT. The J gene is TRBJ2-3, the V gene TRBV2, with D perhaps TRBD1 or TRBD2 (5 bases each). Between the trimmed V and J ends, which lost 6 bases and 0 bases, there was a span of 10 bases. The CDR3 spans 14 residues. Germline assignment: CDR1 SNHLY and CDR2 FYNNEI.

The V and J genes are TRBV9 and TRBJ2-3; 12 nucleotides agree with TRBD1. Germline V gives CDR1 SGDLS, CDR2 YYNGEE. The V segment lost 0 bases and the J segment 4 bases; nucleotides outside the gene matches: 6. The length of the CDR3 is 17 residues. The CDR3 region is CASSVGGQGAISDTQYF. In DNA form, the CDR3 reads TGTGCCAGCAGCGTAGGGGGACAGGGGGCGATCTCAGATACGCAGTATTTT.

This clone was seen only once. This chain joins TRBV7-2 and TRBJ2-5; TRBD2 is a possible D gene (6 bases). The germline V and J ends were trimmed by 5 bases and 3 bases, with 13 bases remaining between them. The CDR3 length is 14 residues. CDR1 SGHTA and CDR2 FQGNSA come from the germline V gene. The chain's CDR3 is CASSPAGGKETQYF. DNA for the CDR3: TGTGCCAGCAGCCCGGCTGGCGGGAAAGAGACCCAGTACTTC.

The chain uses TRBV2 and TRBJ2-3; 13 positions agree with TRBD2. CDR1 is SNHLY, CDR2 FYNNEI, per germline. The CDR3 extends over 14 amino acids. V lost 6 bases and J lost 8; bases outside the gene matches: 5. CDR3 bases: TGTGCCAGCAGAGGACTAGCGGGAGTGGGTACGCAGTATTTT. This translates into CASRGLAGVGTQYF.

The rearrangement links TRBV6-1 to TRBJ2-4, with D perhaps matching TRBD2 (6 bases). The CDR3 runs to 14 residues. With 5 bases removed from V and 3 bases from J, the gap between germline ends came to 11 bases. In germline, CDR1 is MNHNS, CDR2 SASEGT. CDR3 loop: CASSRGTDKNIQYF. Here the CDR3 DNA reads TGTGCCAGCAGTCGCGGGACCGACAAAAACATTCAGTACTTC.

The chain carries TRBV28 and TRBJ1-5, with D maybe TRBD1 (5 bases). The CDR3 contains 11 residues. Trimming shortened V by 6 bases and J by 7 bases, and 7 bases separated the two germline ends. In germline, CDR1 is MDHEN, CDR2 SYDVKM. The CDR3 loop reads CASSRDQPQHF. Here the CDR3 DNA reads TGTGCCAGCAGCAGGGACCAGCCCCAGCATTTT.

V gene TRBV5-6 combines with J gene TRBJ2-7; 10 positions agree with TRBD2. Germline-derived CDR1 and CDR2 are SGHDT and YYEEEE. This CDR3 comprises 14 residues. Losses at the gene ends were 2 bases for V and 7 bases for J; bases not matched to a gene: 6. CDR3 coding DNA: TGTGCCAGCAGCTTAGGACTAGCGGCTAGGGAGCAGTACTTC. It is translated as CASSLGLAAREQYF.

The rearrangement uses TRBV7-3 and TRBJ2-1; the match to TRBD2 covers 7 bases. Germline-derived CDR1 and CDR2 are SGHTA and FQGTGA. There are 16 residues in the CDR3. The junction had 5 bases not matched to a gene; V was cut back by 0 bases and J by 3 bases. The CDR3 loop reads CASSLTPGTNYNEQFF. The CDR3 region has the DNA TGTGCCAGCAGCTTAACTCCCGGGACTAACTACAATGAGCAGTTCTTC.

In the case of this clone: At the DNA level, this CDR3 is encoded by other sequences in the same sample as well. V usage is TRBV18 and J usage is TRBJ2-7; D gene unclear. Germline V lookup: CDR1 KGHSH, CDR2 LQKENI. The CDR3 consists of 12 residues. V was shortened by 2 bases and J by 0 bases, with 2 bases between the two germline ends. CDR3 region: CASSPSSYEQYF. The CDR3 DNA reads TGTGCCAGCTCACCAAGCTCCTACGAGCAGTACTTC.

The chain couples TRBV30 to TRBJ1-4; 7 bases match TRBD1. Losses at the gene ends were 7 bases for V and 8 bases for J; bases not matched to a gene: 13. Germline V CDR1 and CDR2: GTSNPN, SVGIG (reference sequence). The length of the CDR3 is 14 residues. CDR3: CASRSNRGPEKLFF. For the CDR3, the DNA is TGTGCCTCAAGATCTAACAGGGGACCGGAAAAACTGTTTTTT.